This is a list of T cell receptor beta chains from one sample in a study of blood T cell repertoires in COVID-19. TCRdb's copy holds only in-frame clones and misses some; the assay was immunoSEQ multiplex PCR. The sample shows about 140,000 clones, just under 80% of them seen only once. Specimen: peripheral blood. The receptors here all came from a woman in her sixties with acute or convalescent COVID-19. The CDR3 runs from the conserved cysteine through the conserved F or W. Each record gives: clone size, J gene, D gene, V gene, CDR3 DNA, CDR3 protein. D genes are given only for firm matches. A clone size is listed for some rows: how often the clone was seen (once, few, many), or a class if it is expanded.

clone size: -
J gene: TRBJ1-2
D gene: -
V gene: TRBV12-3/TRBV12-4
CDR3 DNA: TGTGCCAGCAGTGGGACTAGAGCTAATGGCTACACCTTC
CDR3 protein: CASSGTRANGYTF

clone size: -
J gene: TRBJ2-7
D gene: TRBD2
V gene: TRBV30
CDR3 DNA: TGTGCCCGGTCTTATTTCCGCCAGGGCTATAGCGGGAGGACTACCTACGAGCAGTACTTC
CDR3 protein: CARSYFRQGYSGRTTYEQYF

clone size: -
J gene: TRBJ2-1
D gene: -
V gene: TRBV11-2
CDR3 DNA: TGTGCCAGCAGCTTCGGCGGTTCCTACAATGAGCAGTTCTTC
CDR3 protein: CASSFGGSYNEQFF

clone size: -
J gene: TRBJ1-2
D gene: TRBD1
V gene: TRBV28
CDR3 DNA: TGTGCCAGCAGCTATACGCGACAGGGCCCTCGCTATGGCTACACCTTC
CDR3 protein: CASSYTRQGPRYGYTF

clone size: -
J gene: TRBJ2-7
D gene: -
V gene: TRBV30
CDR3 DNA: TGTGCCTGGAGGGTTACAGGTCCCAAGTACTTC
CDR3 protein: CAWRVTGPKYF

clone size: few
J gene: TRBJ1-3
D gene: -
V gene: TRBV28
CDR3 DNA: TGTGCCAGCAGTCCCTCTTGGACAGCTGGAAACACCATATATTTT
CDR3 protein: CASSPSWTAGNTIYF

clone size: few
J gene: TRBJ2-6
D gene: -
V gene: TRBV27
CDR3 DNA: TGTGCCACCTTAACTCGGGGGTCTGGGGCCAACGTCCTGACTTTC
CDR3 protein: CATLTRGSGANVLTF

clone size: -
J gene: TRBJ2-3
D gene: -
V gene: TRBV29-1
CDR3 DNA: TGCAGCGTTGGAGTAGGCGGCAGGGCAGATACGCAGTATTTT
CDR3 protein: CSVGVGGRADTQYF

clone size: -
J gene: TRBJ2-1
D gene: TRBD2
V gene: TRBV6-2/TRBV6-3
CDR3 DNA: TGTGCCAGCAGTTACTTAGCGGGAGAACCCTACAATGAGCAGTTCTTC
CDR3 protein: CASSYLAGEPYNEQFF

clone size: -
J gene: TRBJ1-1
D gene: -
V gene: TRBV2
CDR3 DNA: TGTGCCAGCAGTTCCAGGGTGAACACTGAAGCTTTCTTT
CDR3 protein: CASSSRVNTEAFF

clone size: -
J gene: TRBJ1-2
D gene: -
V gene: TRBV6-1
CDR3 DNA: TGTGCCAGCAGTCCACCTCGCTCGGGAGGCTACACCTTC
CDR3 protein: CASSPPRSGGYTF

clone size: few
J gene: TRBJ1-1
D gene: -
V gene: TRBV27
CDR3 DNA: TGTGCCAGCAGTTTAGGGCGCTGGTCTGAAGCTTTCTTT
CDR3 protein: CASSLGRWSEAFF